This T cell receptor beta chain was retrieved from a study of blood T cell repertoires in COVID-19. Whole-study context: The analysed material was cDNA or gDNA that came from T cells, B-cell-depleted T cells, or PBMCs.

TCRdb's copy holds only in-frame clones and misses some; the assay was immunoSEQ multiplex PCR. The repertoire consists of 88,000 or so clones, with approximately 80% occurring once and the leading ten covering over 9.5%. The CDR3 loop spans 13 amino acids. CDR1 and CDR2 (germline): SEHNR, FQNEAQ (reference sequence). V shed 1 base and J shed 4 bases, with 7 bases lying between them. This chain links TRBV7-9 with TRBJ1-2; D gene uncertain. The sequencing input was peripheral blood. The TCR comes from a man older than 75 with acute or convalescent COVID-19. The CDR3 DNA reads as TGTGCCAGCAGCTTAGGTCAGGTCTATGGCTACACCTTC. Translated: CASSLGQVYGYTF.